The 5 T cell receptor beta chains reported below all come from one sample, sequenced in a study of CD4 T cells in relation to SARS-CoV-2 and coronaviruses listed by TCRdb under 2021. The library was generated by the immunoSEQ multiplex PCR assay. Here the immuneACCESS table is served through TCRdb, limited to in-frame sequences with V and J called. Missing clones are a known gap in these copies; in checked studies unresolved V genes cover under half, and the rest lacks a known reason. This sample holds more than 20,000 clones; over 70% were observed only once. In total, the top ten clones hold over 9% of the sample. CD4+ T cells from unexposed donors were collected before the COVID-19 pandemic (2011-2018). After less than 13 days of culture, CD4+ T cells were isolated with the EasySep CD4+ T cell isolation kit. Their cognate antigens are unknown. Sequenced sample: CD4+ T cells from PBMCs, cultured in vitro. These receptors all come from a human donor in good health.

The chain joins TRBV6-5 to TRBJ1-1; TRBD1 agrees at 11 bases. The CDR3 is made up of 14 amino acids. J was trimmed by 4 bases and V by 4 bases; bases with no gene match: 2. Germline values: CDR1 MNHEY, CDR2 SVGAGI. The CDR3 DNA reads TGTGCCAGCAGTTCTGGGACAGGGGGCACTGAAGCTTTCTTT. It specifies CASSSGTGGTEAFF.

The chain has TRBV19 and TRBJ2-7; 13 nucleotides match TRBD2. CDR3 size: 17 residues. The germline CDR1 and CDR2 sequences are LNHDA and SQIVND (reference sequence). Trimming took 7 bases from V and 7 from J; bases not matched to a gene: 16. CDR3 coding DNA: TGTGCCAGTACCCCCACCTGGGGGACTAGCGGGGAGTGGGAGCAGTACTTC. This sequence encodes CASTPTWGTSGEWEQYF.

The V call is TRBV5-1, the J call TRBJ2-2; D ambiguous. The CDR3 sequence is 12 residues long. CDR1 and CDR2 (germline): SGHRS, YFSETQ. V gave up 3 bases and J gave up 7 bases, with 7 bases separating them. CDR3 sequence: CASSSDGGELFF. The CDR3 DNA sequence: TGCGCCAGCAGCTCCGACGGCGGGGAGCTGTTTTTT.

Relative to its sample, this clone is large. The rearrangement uses TRBV4-1 and TRBJ1-1; TRBD1 is a possible D gene (6 bases). The CDR3 has 15 amino acids. The V end was cut by 0 bases, the J end by 3 bases, with 11 bases between. Germline loops: CDR1 MGHRA, CDR2 YSYEKL. CDR3 residues: CASSQDSRGYTEAFF. The CDR3 region has the DNA TGCGCCAGCAGCCAAGATTCAAGGGGGTACACTGAAGCTTTCTTT.

J is TRBJ1-1 and V is TRBV7-9; unclear D gene. Deletions cut 3 bases from V and 3 bases from J, with 5 bases between. The CDR3 length is 12 residues. From germline, CDR1 is SEHNR and CDR2 FQNEAQ (reference sequence). CDR3 DNA sequence: TGTGCCAGCAGCTTTTTGGACACTGAAGCTTTCTTT. It specifies CASSFLDTEAFF.